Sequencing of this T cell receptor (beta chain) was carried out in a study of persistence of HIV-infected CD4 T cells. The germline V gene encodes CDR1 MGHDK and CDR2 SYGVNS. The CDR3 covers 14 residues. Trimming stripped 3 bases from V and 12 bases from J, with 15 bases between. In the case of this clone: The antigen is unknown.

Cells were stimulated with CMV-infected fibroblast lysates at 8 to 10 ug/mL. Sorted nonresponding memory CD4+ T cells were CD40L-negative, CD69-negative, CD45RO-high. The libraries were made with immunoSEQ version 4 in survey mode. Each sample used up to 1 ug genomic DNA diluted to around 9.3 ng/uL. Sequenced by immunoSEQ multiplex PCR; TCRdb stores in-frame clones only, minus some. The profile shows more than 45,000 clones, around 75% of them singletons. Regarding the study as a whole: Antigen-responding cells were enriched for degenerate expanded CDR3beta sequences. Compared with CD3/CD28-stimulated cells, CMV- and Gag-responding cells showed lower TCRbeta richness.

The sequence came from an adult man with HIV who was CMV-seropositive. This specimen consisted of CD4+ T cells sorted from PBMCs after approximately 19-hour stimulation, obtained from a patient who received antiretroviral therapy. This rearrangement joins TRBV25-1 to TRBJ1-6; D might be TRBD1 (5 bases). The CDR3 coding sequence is TGTGCCAGCAGTGATCCGGGGGTTCGGGTACCCCTCCACTTT. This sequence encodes CASSDPGVRVPLHF.